Below are 9 T cell receptor beta chains sequenced from a single sample in a study of shared clonotypes between healthy human individuals. Profiling relied on immunoSEQ multiplex PCR, and the TCRdb table lists in-frame clones only, not all of them. The sample has some 200,000 clones, 65% seen once. Sequencing input: memory CD4+ T cells sorted from blood. Subset described: CD45RA-negative fraction. The source is a man aged 25-45 years in good health.

This clone was found a few times. The rearrangement uses TRBV27 and TRBJ2-7; possibly TRBD1 for D (6 bases). CDR1 and CDR2 (germline): MNHEY, SMNVEV (reference sequence). Trimming left V 4 bases short and J 1 base short, with 14 bases between. This CDR3 contains 15 residues. The CDR3 is CASSSTGTASYEQYF. CDR3 nucleotide sequence: TGTGCCAGCAGTTCCACAGGGACGGCTTCCTACGAGCAGTACTTC.

The chain uses TRBV18 and TRBJ1-4, with D possibly being TRBD1 (6 bases). CDR1 KGHSH and CDR2 LQKENI come from the germline V gene. V was clipped by 2 bases and J by 16 bases, with 29 bases between them. This CDR3 comprises 17 residues. CDR3 residues: CASSPTLILWGGLPPFF. The CDR3 bases are TGTGCCAGCTCACCAACACTTATTCTCTGGGGGGGGCTACCCCCGTTTTTT.

The rearrangement links TRBV4-1 to TRBJ2-7; TRBD1 agrees at 8 bases. Germline CDR1 and CDR2: MGHRA and YSYEKL. With V trimmed by 1 base and J by 5 bases, 13 bases remained unmatched. The CDR3 loop spans 17 amino acids. Here the CDR3 reads CASSQVVGRTGLNEQYF. The CDR3 DNA reads as TGCGCCAGCAGCCAAGTAGTGGGAAGGACAGGGCTCAACGAGCAGTACTTC.

The J gene is TRBJ1-1, the V gene TRBV7-2; TRBD1 matches 7 bases. Germline assignment: CDR1 SGHTA and CDR2 FQGNSA. CDR3 size: 15 residues. The V segment lost 2 bases and the J segment 6 bases; nucleotides outside the gene matches: 9. The CDR3 DNA sequence: TGTGCCAGCAGCTTACGAGGGGGCAGGGGCCCTGAAGCTTTCTTT. It is translated as CASSLRGGRGPEAFF.

The chain recombines TRBV30 with TRBJ1-3; D gene uncertain. Germline V CDR1 and CDR2: GTSNPN, SVGIG (reference sequence). CDR3 length equals 12 residues. V was pared by 8 bases and J by 0 bases, with 8 bases between. The CDR3 here is CASKSSGNTIYF. The CDR3 nucleotides read TGTGCCAGCAAATCCTCTGGAAACACCATATATTTT. Drawing the rest from reference TRBV30 and TRBJ1-3, the complete variable domain is SQTIHQWPATLVQPVGSPLSLECTVEGTSNPNLYWYRQAAGRGLQLLFYSVGIGQISSEVPQNLSASRPQDRQFILSSKKLLLSDSGFYLCASKSSGNTIYFGEGSWLTVV.

The sample holds many counts of this clone. J is TRBJ1-3 and V is TRBV7-9; 7 positions match TRBD1. The CDR3 contains 18 residues. After removal of 5 bases from V and 0 bases from J, the junction contained 13 bases not matched to a gene. Germline assignment: CDR1 SEHNR and CDR2 FQNEAQ (reference sequence). CDR3 in DNA: TGTGCCAGCAGCCCAACAGCGTTGGGACAGCCCTCTGGAAACACCATATATTTT. Its protein product is CASSPTALGQPSGNTIYF.

J is TRBJ2-3 and V is TRBV5-1; tentatively, D is TRBD1 or TRBD2 (6 bases each). This CDR3 contains 15 residues. V lost 7 bases, J lost 2 bases, and 17 bases lay in between. The germline V gene has CDR1 SGHRS and CDR2 YFSETQ. The CDR3 region has the DNA TGCGCCAGCGAGGCGGGACACAGACTCACAGATACGCAGTATTTT. This gives the protein CASEAGHRLTDTQYF.

The CDR3 spells CASSLAGVGGTEAFF. As DNA, the CDR3 is TGTGCCAGCAGCTTGGCCGGAGTGGGGGGCACTGAAGCTTTCTTT. V gene TRBV5-4 combines with J gene TRBJ1-1, with a weak D call TRBD1 (5 bases). The V end lost 0 bases, the J end lost 4 bases, and 13 bases lay between the germline ends. The germline CDR1 and CDR2 sequences are SGHNT and YYREEE (reference sequence). This CDR3 comprises 15 residues.

The sample holds a few counts of this clone. The V and J genes are TRBV7-6 and TRBJ2-1; 16 nucleotides align to TRBD2. J was trimmed by 15 bases and V by 5 bases; bases with no gene match: 4. Germline V lookup: CDR1 SGHVS, CDR2 FNYEAQ. This CDR3 has 13 amino acids. The CDR3 DNA sequence: TGTGCCAGCAGCACGGGACTAGCGGGAGGGCGGTTCTTC. As protein: CASSTGLAGGRFF.